These T cell receptor beta chains were read from a single sample in a study of control samples from healthy donors and cancer patients. Profiling relied on immunoSEQ multiplex PCR, and the TCRdb table lists in-frame clones only, not all of them. The data hold approximately 85,000 clones, with 85% to 90% observed a single time. The sample taken for sequencing was blood. The receptors come from an older woman in good health. Each CDR3 is given with its conserved first and last residue. The D gene is left open where the match is weak. A clone size is listed for some rows: how often the clone was seen (once, few, many), or a class if it is expanded.

>NA|TRBV28|TRBJ2-1|TRBD2
CASSLSGLAGAREQFF
TGTGCCAGCAGTTTATCGGGACTAGCGGGTGCACGGGAGCAGTTCTTC
>NA|TRBV5-1|TRBJ1-1|TRBD1
CASSLVLGHRGGGPSEAFF
TGCGCCAGCAGCTTGGTTTTGGGCCACAGGGGCGGGGGGCCCTCTGAAGCTTTCTTT
>NA|TRBV7-9|TRBJ1-2|NA
CASSQGHYGYTF
TGTGCCAGCAGTCAGGGACACTATGGCTACACCTTC
>NA|TRBV18|TRBJ2-7|TRBD2
CASSPTGLAGPYEQYF
TGTGCCAGCTCACCAACAGGACTAGCGGGGCCCTACGAGCAGTACTTC
>NA|TRBV24-1|TRBJ1-1|NA
CATSDWSGTEAFF
TGTGCCACCAGTGATTGGAGCGGGACTGAAGCTTTCTTT
>NA|TRBV7-9|TRBJ1-3|TRBD1
CASSPGQGSENTIYF
TGTGCCAGCAGCCCGGGACAGGGGTCGGAGAACACCATATATTTT
>NA|TRBV11-2|TRBJ1-2|NA
CASSAPQGYGYTF
TGTGCCAGCAGCGCCCCACAAGGCTATGGCTACACCTTC
>NA|TRBV10-3|TRBJ2-2|TRBD1
CAINRGNTGELFF
TGTGCCATCAACAGGGGCAACACCGGGGAGCTGTTTTTT
>NA|TRBV7-9|TRBJ2-1|NA
CASSLAGGGNEQFF
TGTGCCAGCAGCTTAGCGGGGGGTGGCAATGAGCAGTTCTTC
>NA|TRBV19|TRBJ2-3|NA
CASSIGSFADTQYF
TGTGCCAGTAGTATTGGTTCCTTCGCAGATACGCAGTATTTT
>NA|TRBV29-1|TRBJ2-1|TRBD1
CSVDGLTGFLDEQFF
TGCAGCGTTGACGGACTGACAGGGTTTTTGGATGAGCAGTTCTTC
>NA|TRBV30|TRBJ2-7|NA
CAWSVRGSSAYEQYF
TGTGCCTGGAGTGTCCGGGGCTCAAGCGCCTACGAGCAGTACTTC
>NA|TRBV7-9|TRBJ1-1|NA
CASSLDMNTEAFF
TGTGCCAGCAGCTTAGACATGAACACTGAAGCTTTCTTT
>NA|TRBV5-1|TRBJ2-7|NA
CASRSQGGSYEQYF
TGCGCCAGCAGGTCCCAGGGCGGATCCTACGAGCAGTACTTC
>NA|TRBV6-5|TRBJ1-2|NA
CASRDYQGRHGYTF
TGTGCCAGCAGGGATTACCAGGGGAGGCATGGCTACACCTTC
>NA|TRBV18|TRBJ2-3|NA
CASSPLLTGTDTQYF
TGTGCCAGCTCACCACTTCTCACCGGGACAGATACGCAGTATTTT
>NA|TRBV7-3|TRBJ2-3|NA
CASSFSGSTDTQYF
TGTGCCAGCAGCTTTAGCGGTTCCACAGATACGCAGTATTTT
>NA|TRBV4-2|TRBJ1-3|TRBD1
CASSQVTGAGNTIYF
TGTGCCAGCAGCCAAGTTACAGGGGCTGGAAACACCATATATTTT
>NA|TRBV24-1|TRBJ2-2|TRBD2
CATSDLRGGPRNTGELFF
TGTGCCACCAGTGATCTGCGGGGGGGGCCTAGGAACACCGGGGAGCTGTTTTTT
>NA|TRBV6-6|TRBJ2-1|TRBD1
CASSYWGQLYNEQFF
TGTGCCAGCAGTTACTGGGGACAGTTATACAATGAGCAGTTCTTC
>NA|TRBV4-2|TRBJ1-2|TRBD1
CASSQDKLAGGNYGYTF
TGTGCCAGCAGCCAAGATAAGTTGGCAGGGGGTAACTATGGCTACACCTTC
>NA|TRBV19|TRBJ1-5|NA
CASSLRDGYQPQHF
TGTGCCAGTAGTCTGCGGGACGGATATCAGCCCCAGCATTTT
>NA|TRBV14|TRBJ2-2|TRBD1
CASSHGQGATGELFF
TGTGCCAGCAGCCACGGACAGGGGGCAACCGGGGAGCTGTTTTTT
>few|TRBV4-1|TRBJ2-7|TRBD2
CASSHRGTSGMTHEQYF
TGCGCCAGCAGCCATCGCGGGACTAGCGGGATGACCCACGAGCAGTACTTC
>NA|TRBV9|TRBJ2-1|NA
CASSVGEIGWGEQFF
TGTGCCAGCAGCGTAGGGGAGATAGGTTGGGGTGAGCAGTTCTTC
>once|TRBV29-1|TRBJ2-1|TRBD1
CSVEGTGRYEQFF
TGCAGCGTTGAGGGGACAGGGAGGTATGAGCAGTTCTTC
>NA|TRBV3-1/TRBV3-2|TRBJ1-1|NA
CASSQAAGVNTEAFF
TGTGCCAGCAGCCAAGCGGCAGGCGTGAACACTGAAGCTTTCTTT
>NA|TRBV11-3|TRBJ2-1|TRBD2
CASSLAGTSGRPSYNEQFF
TGTGCCAGCAGCTTAGCCGGGACTAGCGGGAGACCCTCCTACAATGAGCAGTTCTTC
>NA|TRBV24-1|TRBJ2-2|NA
CATSGTANTGELFF
TGTGCCACCAGTGGGACAGCGAACACCGGGGAGCTGTTTTTT
>NA|TRBV6-1|TRBJ1-6|NA
CASSEEVKGGARKNSPLHF
TGTGCCAGCAGTGAGGAAGTAAAGGGGGGGGCGCGTAAGAATTCACCCCTCCACTTT
>once|TRBV7-2|TRBJ2-7|NA
CASSLGPPEYYEQYF
TGTGCCAGCAGCTTAGGTCCACCGGAGTACTACGAGCAGTACTTC
>NA|TRBV7-9|TRBJ2-3|TRBD2
CASSPWAGGTDTQYF
TGTGCCAGCAGCCCCTGGGCGGGGGGAACAGATACGCAGTATTTT
>NA|TRBV7-9|TRBJ1-5|NA
CASSLGNQPQHF
TGTGCCAGCAGCTTGGGTAACCAGCCCCAGCATTTT
>NA|TRBV7-3|TRBJ2-1|TRBD2
CASSLISGGPNNEQFF
TGTGCCAGCAGCTTAATTTCGGGAGGGCCGAACAATGAGCAGTTCTTC
>NA|TRBV5-1|TRBJ1-6|NA
CASSLDGRNSPLHF
TGCGCCAGCAGCTTGGATGGGCGCAATTCACCCCTCCACTTT
>once|TRBV11-3|TRBJ1-1|NA
CASSRGPTEAFF
TGTGCCAGCAGCCGCGGGCCCACTGAAGCTTTCTTT
>NA|TRBV4-3|TRBJ1-2|NA
CASSQANDRTYGYTF
TGCGCCAGCAGCCAAGCTAATGACAGGACCTATGGCTACACCTTC
>once|TRBV14|TRBJ1-6|NA
CASSQFLGQYNSPLHF
TGTGCCAGCAGCCAATTTCTCGGACAGTATAATTCACCCCTCCACTTT
>NA|TRBV2|TRBJ2-3|TRBD1
CASSFGQGLTQYF
TGTGCCAGCAGTTTCGGACAGGGGTTAACGCAGTATTTT
>NA|TRBV5-1|TRBJ1-1|TRBD1
CASSLAGTGWMGTEAFF
TGCGCCAGCAGCCTGGCTGGGACAGGGTGGATGGGGACTGAAGCTTTCTTT
>few|TRBV25-1|TRBJ1-2|NA
CASSEAGLNYGYTF
TGTGCCAGCAGTGAAGCAGGCCTGAACTATGGCTACACCTTC
>NA|TRBV2|TRBJ1-5|NA
CASKGNSNQPQHF
TGTGCCAGCAAGGGCAATAGCAATCAGCCCCAGCATTTT
>NA|TRBV11-3|TRBJ2-5|NA
CASSFQETQYF
TGTGCCAGCAGCTTCCAAGAGACCCAGTACTTC
>NA|TRBV2|TRBJ2-3|TRBD2
CASSPISGGDTDTQYF
TGTGCCAGCAGTCCAATTAGCGGGGGGGACACAGATACGCAGTATTTT
>NA|TRBV5-1|TRBJ2-6|NA
CASSLAADAGANVLTF
TGCGCCAGCAGCTTGGCGGCGGATGCTGGGGCCAACGTCCTGACTTTC
>NA|TRBV28|TRBJ2-1|NA
CASTLLRLSSYNEQFF
TGTGCCAGCACCCTCCTCCGGTTGAGCTCCTACAATGAGCAGTTCTTC
>few|TRBV3-1/TRBV3-2|TRBJ1-5|NA
CASSQNDGYNQPQHF
TGTGCCAGCAGCCAAAACGACGGTTACAATCAGCCCCAGCATTTT